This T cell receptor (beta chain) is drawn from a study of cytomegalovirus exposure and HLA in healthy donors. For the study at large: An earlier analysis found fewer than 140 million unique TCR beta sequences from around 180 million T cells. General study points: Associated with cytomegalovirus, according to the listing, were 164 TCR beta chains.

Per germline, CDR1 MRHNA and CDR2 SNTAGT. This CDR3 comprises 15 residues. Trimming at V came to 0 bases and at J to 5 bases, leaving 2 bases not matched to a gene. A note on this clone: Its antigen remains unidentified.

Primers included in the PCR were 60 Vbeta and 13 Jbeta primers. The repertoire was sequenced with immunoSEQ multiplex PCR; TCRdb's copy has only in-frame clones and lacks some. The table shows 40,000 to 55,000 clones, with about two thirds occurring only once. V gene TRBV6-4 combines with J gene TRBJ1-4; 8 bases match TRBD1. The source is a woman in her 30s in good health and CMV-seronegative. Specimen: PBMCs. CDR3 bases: TGTGCCAGCAGTGACTCAGCAGGGGGCAATGAAAAACTGTTTTTT. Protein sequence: CASSDSAGGNEKLFF.